The next 3 T cell receptor beta chains were all read from a single sample in a study of cytomegalovirus exposure and HLA in healthy donors. The PCR ran on 60 Vbeta and 13 Jbeta primers. TCRdb keeps only in-frame clones here, not all; method: immunoSEQ multiplex PCR. The sample lists about 37,000 clones; around 70% were seen once. Sequencing was carried out using PBMCs. These receptors originate from a young man in good health and CMV-seronegative.

Only a few counts were recorded for this clone. The CDR3, as DNA: TGTGCCAGTACTCGCGTGGACAGGGGACCTTACTATGGCTACACCTTC. Its translation: CASTRVDRGPYYGYTF. This chain links TRBV19 with TRBJ1-2; 9 nucleotides line up with TRBD1. The J segment lost 3 bases and the V segment lost 7 bases, leaving 12 bases of the junction unmatched. Looked up from germline, CDR1 is LNHDA and CDR2 is SQIVND (reference sequence). The CDR3 is 16 amino acids.

This chain uses TRBV6-5 with TRBJ1-6, with D tentatively TRBD1 (5 bases). Trimming left V 2 bases short and J 7 bases short, with 9 bases between. The V gene's germline CDR1 is MNHEY and CDR2 SVGAGI. The CDR3 has 14 amino acids. The CDR3 DNA is TGTGCCAGCAGTTACGACAGTCAAAATTCACCCCTCCACTTT. It specifies CASSYDSQNSPLHF.

The chain links TRBV6-5 to TRBJ1-1; 7 bases align to TRBD1. The V segment lost 2 bases and the J segment 4 bases; nucleotides outside the gene matches: 7. From germline, CDR1 is MNHEY and CDR2 SVGAGI. The CDR3 runs to 15 residues. The CDR3 loop reads CASSYTTTGTTEAFF. For the CDR3, the DNA is TGTGCCAGCAGTTACACCACGACAGGGACCACTGAAGCTTTCTTT.